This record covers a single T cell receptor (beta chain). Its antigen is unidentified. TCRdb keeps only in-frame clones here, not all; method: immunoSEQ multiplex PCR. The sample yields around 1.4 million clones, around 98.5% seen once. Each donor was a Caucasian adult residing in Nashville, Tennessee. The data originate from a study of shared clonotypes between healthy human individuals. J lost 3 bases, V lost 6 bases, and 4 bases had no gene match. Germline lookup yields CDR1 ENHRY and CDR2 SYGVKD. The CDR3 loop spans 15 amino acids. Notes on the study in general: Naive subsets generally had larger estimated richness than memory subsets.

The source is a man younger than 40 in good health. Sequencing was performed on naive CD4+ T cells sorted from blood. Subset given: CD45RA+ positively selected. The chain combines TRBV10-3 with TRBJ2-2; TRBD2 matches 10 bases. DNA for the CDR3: TGTGCCATCAGACCCGGGACTAGCGACACCGGGGAGCTGTTTTTT. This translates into CAIRPGTSDTGELFF.